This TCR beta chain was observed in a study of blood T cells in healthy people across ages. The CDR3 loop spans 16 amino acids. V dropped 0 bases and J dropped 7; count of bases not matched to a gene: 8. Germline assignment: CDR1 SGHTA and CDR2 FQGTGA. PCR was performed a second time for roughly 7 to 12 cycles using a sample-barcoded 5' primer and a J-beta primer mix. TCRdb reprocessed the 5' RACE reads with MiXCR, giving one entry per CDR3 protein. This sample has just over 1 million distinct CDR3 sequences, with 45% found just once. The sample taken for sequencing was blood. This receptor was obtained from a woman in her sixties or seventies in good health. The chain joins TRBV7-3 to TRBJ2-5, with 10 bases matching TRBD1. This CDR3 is CASSLTGDRGRGTQYF. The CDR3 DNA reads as TGTGCCAGCAGCTTAACGGGGGACAGGGGACGTGGGACCCAGTACTTC.